Below, one T cell receptor beta chain is given with its context. This sample is drawn from a study of control samples from healthy donors and cancer patients. Trimming removed 4 bases at V and 8 bases at J, with 8 bases between. Germline lookup yields CDR1 SEHNR and CDR2 FQNEAQ (reference sequence). This CDR3 is built from 12 residues. The data were produced by immunoSEQ multiplex PCR, yet TCRdb's version contains in-frame clones alone and is incomplete. The sample shows over 65,000 clones, 90% to 95% of them seen only once. The sequenced sample was blood. The chain uses TRBV7-9 and TRBJ1-4, with D uncertain. This receptor was taken from a woman aged 35 to 49 in good health. This CDR3 is CASSSSDEKLFF. CDR3 nucleotides: TGTGCCAGCAGCTCCTCGGACGAAAAACTGTTTTTT.